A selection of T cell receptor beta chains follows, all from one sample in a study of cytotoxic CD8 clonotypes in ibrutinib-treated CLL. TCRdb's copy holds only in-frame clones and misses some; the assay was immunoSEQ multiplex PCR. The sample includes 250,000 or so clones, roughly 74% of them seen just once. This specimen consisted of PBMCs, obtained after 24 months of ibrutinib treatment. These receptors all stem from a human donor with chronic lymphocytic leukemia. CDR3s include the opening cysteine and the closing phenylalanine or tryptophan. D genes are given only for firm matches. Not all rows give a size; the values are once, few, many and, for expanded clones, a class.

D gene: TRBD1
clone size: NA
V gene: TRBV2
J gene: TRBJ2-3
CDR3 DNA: TGTGCCAGCAGTGCGGACAGGCGGCGCACAGATACGCAGTATTTT
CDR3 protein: CASSADRRRTDTQYF

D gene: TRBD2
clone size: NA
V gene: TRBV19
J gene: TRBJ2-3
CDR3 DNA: TGTGCCAGTAAAACTAGCGGGAGGGTGGGCACAGATACGCAGTATTTT
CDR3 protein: CASKTSGRVGTDTQYF

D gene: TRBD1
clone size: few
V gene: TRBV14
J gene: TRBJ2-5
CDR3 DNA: TGTGCCAGCAGCCAGAGACAGGGTCAAGAGACCCAGTACTTC
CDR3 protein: CASSQRQGQETQYF

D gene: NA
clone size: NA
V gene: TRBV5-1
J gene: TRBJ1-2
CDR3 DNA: TGCGCCAGCAGCTTGGAAGTATGGGCGCGGAATGATGGCTACACCTTC
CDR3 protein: CASSLEVWARNDGYTF

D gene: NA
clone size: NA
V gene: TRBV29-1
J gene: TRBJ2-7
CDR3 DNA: TGCAGCGTTGCACGGGACTCCTACGAGCAGTACTTC
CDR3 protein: CSVARDSYEQYF

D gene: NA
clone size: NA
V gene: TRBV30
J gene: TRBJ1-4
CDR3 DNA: TGTGCCTGGAGTCCACAGAGAAATGAAAAACTGTTTTTT
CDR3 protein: CAWSPQRNEKLFF

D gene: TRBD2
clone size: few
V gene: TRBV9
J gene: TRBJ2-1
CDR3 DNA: TGTGCCAGCAGCGTAGGGGGGGGGAGCTCCTACAATGAGCAGTTCTTC
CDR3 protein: CASSVGGGSSYNEQFF

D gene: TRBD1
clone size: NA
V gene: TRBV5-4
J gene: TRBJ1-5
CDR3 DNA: TGTGCCAGCAGCACGGGACAGACTAATCAGCCCCAGCATTTT
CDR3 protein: CASSTGQTNQPQHF

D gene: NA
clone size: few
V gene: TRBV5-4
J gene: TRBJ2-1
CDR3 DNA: TGTGCCAGCAGCAACAAAGGGGGGATGTGGAATGAGCAGTTCTTC
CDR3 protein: CASSNKGGMWNEQFF

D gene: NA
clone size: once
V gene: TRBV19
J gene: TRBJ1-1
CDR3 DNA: TGTGCCAGTAGTATAGATAGATGGGATAGCACTGAAGCTTTCTTT
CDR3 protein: CASSIDRWDSTEAFF

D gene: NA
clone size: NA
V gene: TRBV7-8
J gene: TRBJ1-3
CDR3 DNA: TGTGCCAGCAGCTCCCTACAGGGATCTGGAAACACCATATATTTT
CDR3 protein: CASSSLQGSGNTIYF

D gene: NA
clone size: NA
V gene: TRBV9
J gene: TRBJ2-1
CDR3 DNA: TGTGCCAGCAGCGGGTTCTCAACTACCAACAATGAGCAGTTCTTC
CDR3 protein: CASSGFSTTNNEQFF

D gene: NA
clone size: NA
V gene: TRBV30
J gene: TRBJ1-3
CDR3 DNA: TGTGCCTGCAGCCTATCGTCTGGAAACACCATATATTTT
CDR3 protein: CACSLSSGNTIYF

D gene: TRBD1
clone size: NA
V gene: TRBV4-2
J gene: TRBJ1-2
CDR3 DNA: TGTGCCAGCAGCCAAGAGACAGGGGGATTCTATGGCTACACCTTC
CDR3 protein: CASSQETGGFYGYTF

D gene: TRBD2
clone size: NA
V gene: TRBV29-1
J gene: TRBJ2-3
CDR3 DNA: TGCAGCGTTGGGGCGGGAGCCACAGATACGCAGTATTTT
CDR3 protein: CSVGAGATDTQYF

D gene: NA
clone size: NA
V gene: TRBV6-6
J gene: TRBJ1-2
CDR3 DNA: TGTGCCAGCAGTCGGACAGCAGACTATGGCTACACCTTC
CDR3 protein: CASSRTADYGYTF

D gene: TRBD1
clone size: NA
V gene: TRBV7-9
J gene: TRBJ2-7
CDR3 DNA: TGTGCCAGCAGCCCCAGACAGGGTAATTGGGAGCAGTACTTC
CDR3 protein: CASSPRQGNWEQYF

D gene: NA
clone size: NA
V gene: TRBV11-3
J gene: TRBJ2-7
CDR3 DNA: TGTGCCAGCAGCTTAGCCAACTCTCGAGAGCAGTACTTC
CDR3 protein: CASSLANSREQYF

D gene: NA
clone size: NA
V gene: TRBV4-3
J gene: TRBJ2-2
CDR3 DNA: TGCGCCAGCAGCCAGGGACATGGGGAGCTGTTTTTT
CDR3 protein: CASSQGHGELFF

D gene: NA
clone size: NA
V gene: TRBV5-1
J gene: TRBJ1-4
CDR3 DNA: TGCGCCAGCCGGCAAGACAGTACCAATGAAAAACTGTTTTTT
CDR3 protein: CASRQDSTNEKLFF

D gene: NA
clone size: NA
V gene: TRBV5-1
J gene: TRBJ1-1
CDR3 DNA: TGCGCCAGCAGCTTAGTTATAAGTGGTGAAGCTTTCTTT
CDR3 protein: CASSLVISGEAFF

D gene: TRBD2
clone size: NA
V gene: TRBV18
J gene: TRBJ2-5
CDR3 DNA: TGTGCCAGCTCACCCCGGGCGGCGGGAGGTACCGAGACCCAGTACTTC
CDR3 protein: CASSPRAAGGTETQYF

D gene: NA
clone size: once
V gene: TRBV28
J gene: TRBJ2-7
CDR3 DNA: TGTGCCAGCCATCAGACTTCCCCACGGGAGCAGTACTTC
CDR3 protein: CASHQTSPREQYF

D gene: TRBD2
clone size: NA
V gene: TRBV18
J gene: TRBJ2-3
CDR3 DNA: TGTGCCAGCGCACCTAGCGGGAGTACCACAGATACGCAGTATTTT
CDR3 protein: CASAPSGSTTDTQYF

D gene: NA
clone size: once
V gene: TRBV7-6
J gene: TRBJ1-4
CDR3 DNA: TGTGCCAGCAGAAGTACGGGGGGGCTTAATGAAAAACTGTTTTTT
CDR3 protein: CASRSTGGLNEKLFF

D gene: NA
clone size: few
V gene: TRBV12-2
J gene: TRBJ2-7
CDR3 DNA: TGTGCAAGTCGCTCGGAAAACCAAGGCCCCTACGAGCAGTACTTC
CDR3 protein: CASRSENQGPYEQYF

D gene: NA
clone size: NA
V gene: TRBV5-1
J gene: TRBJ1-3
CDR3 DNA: TGCGCCAGCAGCTTCAGCGGGAACTCTGGAAACACCATATATTTT
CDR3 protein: CASSFSGNSGNTIYF

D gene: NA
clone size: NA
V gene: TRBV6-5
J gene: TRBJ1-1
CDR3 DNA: TGTGCCAGCAGTTACCAGGGGAGGACTGAAGCTTTCTTT
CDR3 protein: CASSYQGRTEAFF

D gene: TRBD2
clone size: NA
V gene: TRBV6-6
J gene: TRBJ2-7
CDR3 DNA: TGTGCCAGCAGTTACCAGCGGGAGGTCCACGAGCAGTACTTC
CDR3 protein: CASSYQREVHEQYF

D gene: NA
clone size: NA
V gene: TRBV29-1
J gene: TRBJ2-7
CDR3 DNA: TGCAGCGTTGCAGGATTAGCGGAAGGCAGCTCCTACGAGCAGTACTTC
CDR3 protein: CSVAGLAEGSSYEQYF

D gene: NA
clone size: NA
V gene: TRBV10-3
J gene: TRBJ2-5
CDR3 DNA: TGTGCCATCAGTGAGCCGGCGCGGAGTCAAGAGACCCAGTACTTC
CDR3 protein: CAISEPARSQETQYF

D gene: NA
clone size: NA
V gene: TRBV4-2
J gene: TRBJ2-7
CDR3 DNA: TGTGCCAGCAGCCAAGATTTGTACCACGAGCAGTACTTC
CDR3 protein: CASSQDLYHEQYF

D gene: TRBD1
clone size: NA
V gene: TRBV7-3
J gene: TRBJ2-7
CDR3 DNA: TGTGCCAGCAGCTTAAAATTGGTGGGTCCGGGACAGGGGTCCTACGAGCAGTACTTC
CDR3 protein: CASSLKLVGPGQGSYEQYF

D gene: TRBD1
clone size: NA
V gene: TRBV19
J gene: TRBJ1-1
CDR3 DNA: TGTGCCAGTAGTATTGACAGGGACACTGAAGCTTTCTTT
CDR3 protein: CASSIDRDTEAFF

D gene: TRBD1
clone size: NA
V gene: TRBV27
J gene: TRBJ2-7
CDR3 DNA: TGTGCCAGCAGTCCACGGGACAGGGTAAACGAGCAGTACTTC
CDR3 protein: CASSPRDRVNEQYF

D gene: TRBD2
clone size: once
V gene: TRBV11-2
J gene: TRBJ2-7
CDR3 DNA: TGTGCCAGCAGCTCGGGGCTAGCGGGCCTCTTTTCCTACGAGCAGTACTTC
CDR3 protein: CASSSGLAGLFSYEQYF

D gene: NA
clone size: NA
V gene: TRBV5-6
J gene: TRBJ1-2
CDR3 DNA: TGTGCCAGCAGCTCTGGCGGTCGGGGCTACACCTTC
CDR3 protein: CASSSGGRGYTF

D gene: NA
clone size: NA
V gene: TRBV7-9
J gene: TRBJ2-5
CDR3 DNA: TGTGCCAGCAGCGCTCGGAATTCCCAAGAGACCCAGTACTTC
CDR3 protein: CASSARNSQETQYF

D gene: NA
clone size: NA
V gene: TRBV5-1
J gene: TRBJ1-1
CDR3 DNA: TGCGCCAGCAGCTTCACGGGGGCTGAAGCTTTCTTT
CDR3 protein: CASSFTGAEAFF

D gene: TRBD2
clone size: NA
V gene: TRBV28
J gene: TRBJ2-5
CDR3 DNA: TGTGCCAGCACTCTCACTCGGCCTAGCGGGATTGTAGAGACCCAGTACTTC
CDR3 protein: CASTLTRPSGIVETQYF

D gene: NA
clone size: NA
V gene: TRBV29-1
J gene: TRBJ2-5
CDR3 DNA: TGCAGCGTTGCAAGGGGGGCTAGCGAAGAGACCCAGTACTTC
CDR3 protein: CSVARGASEETQYF

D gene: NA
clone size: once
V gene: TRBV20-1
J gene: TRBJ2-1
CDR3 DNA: TGCAGTGCCACCGGTTCGAATGAGCAGTTCTTC
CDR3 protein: CSATGSNEQFF

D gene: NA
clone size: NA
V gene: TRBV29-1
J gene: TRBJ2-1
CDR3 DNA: TGCAGCGTTCTAGGCGCGGGGCGCTGGTTCAATGAGCAGTTCTTC
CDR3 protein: CSVLGAGRWFNEQFF

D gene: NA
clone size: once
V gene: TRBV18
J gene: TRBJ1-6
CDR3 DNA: TGTGCCAGCTCACCACCTTCCGGAGGAGGTTCACCCCTCCACTTT
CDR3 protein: CASSPPSGGGSPLHF

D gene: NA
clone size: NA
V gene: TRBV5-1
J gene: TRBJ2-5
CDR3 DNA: TGCGCCAGCACCCTCGGTCGGGGTCAAGAGACCCAGTACTTC
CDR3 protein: CASTLGRGQETQYF

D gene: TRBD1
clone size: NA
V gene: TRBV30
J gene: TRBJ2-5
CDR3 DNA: TGTGCCTGGTTAGGACAGGGACCTCAAGAGACCCAGTACTTC
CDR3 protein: CAWLGQGPQETQYF

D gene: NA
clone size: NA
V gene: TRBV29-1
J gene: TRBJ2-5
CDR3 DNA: TGCAGCGGGTATTACAAAGAGACCCAGTACTTC
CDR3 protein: CSGYYKETQYF

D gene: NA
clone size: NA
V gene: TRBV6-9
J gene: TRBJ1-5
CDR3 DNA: TGTGCCAGCAGTTCCCAGGGGCGCAATCAGCCCCAGCATTTT
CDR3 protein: CASSSQGRNQPQHF

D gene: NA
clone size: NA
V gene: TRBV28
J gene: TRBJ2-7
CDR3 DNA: TGTGCCAGCTGGGGACTGACGGCCGCTCCCTACGAGCAGTACTTC
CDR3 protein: CASWGLTAAPYEQYF

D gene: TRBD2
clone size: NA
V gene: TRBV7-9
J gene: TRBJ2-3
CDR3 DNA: TGTGCCAGCAGCCCCCCTCTAGCGGGAGTTGATACGCAGTATTTT
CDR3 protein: CASSPPLAGVDTQYF

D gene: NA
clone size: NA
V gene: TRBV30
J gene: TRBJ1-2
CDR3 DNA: TGTGCCTGGGATAAAGCTAACTATGGCTACACCTTC
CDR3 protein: CAWDKANYGYTF

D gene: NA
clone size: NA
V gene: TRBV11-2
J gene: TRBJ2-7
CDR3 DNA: TGTGCCAGCAGCTTGGCGAGCTCCTACGAGCAGTACTTC
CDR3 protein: CASSLASSYEQYF

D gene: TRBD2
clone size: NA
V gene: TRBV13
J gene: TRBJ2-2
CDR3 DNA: TGTGCCAGCAGCTCCCTCCGGACTAGCGGGAGTGGCGGGGAGCTGTTTTTT
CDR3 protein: CASSSLRTSGSGGELFF